Below are 8 T cell receptor beta chains sequenced from a single sample in a study of blood T cells in healthy people across ages. For the second PCR, which ran for roughly 6 to 12 cycles, a sample-barcoded 5' primer and a J-beta primer mix were used. Each CDR3 protein gets one entry after TCRdb re-called the 5' RACE reads with MiXCR. This table holds approximately 1,100,000 distinct CDR3 sequences, 40% to 55% found once. Specimen: blood. The source of these receptors is a woman aged 55 to 70 in good health.

This chain joins TRBV11-2 and TRBJ2-1; TRBD2 matches at 10 bases. Looked up from germline, CDR1 is SGHAT and CDR2 is FQNNGV. The CDR3 is made up of 19 amino acids. With V trimmed by 1 base and J by 9 bases, 18 bases remained unmatched. The CDR3 loop reads CASSLVGGAGLAVVSEQFF. The CDR3 nucleotides are TGTGCCAGCAGCTTAGTTGGGGGCGCTGGACTAGCGGTAGTGAGTGAGCAGTTCTTC.

V is TRBV24-1 and J is TRBJ1-1; D may be TRBD1 (6 bases). Per germline, CDR1 KGHDR and CDR2 SFDVKD. Between the trimmed V and J ends, which lost 7 bases and 1 base, there was a span of 9 bases. The CDR3 totals 13 residues. CDR3 sequence reads: CATRPTGNTEAFF. Written as DNA, the CDR3 is TGTGCCACCAGGCCGACAGGGAACACTGAAGCTTTCTTT.

The J gene is TRBJ2-3, the V gene TRBV5-4, with D possibly being TRBD1 or TRBD2 (5 bases each). The CDR3 has 14 residues. CDR1 and CDR2 (germline): SGHNT, YYREEE (reference sequence). V was shortened by 2 bases and J by 2 bases, with 9 bases between the two germline ends. This chain's CDR3 is CASSFGDPTDTQYF. The CDR3 nucleotides read TGTGCCAGCAGCTTCGGGGACCCCACAGATACGCAGTATTTT.

There are a few counts of this clonotype. The chain employs TRBV7-9 and TRBJ2-7; 8 nucleotides align to TRBD2. This CDR3 spans 17 amino acids. Losses at the gene ends were 5 bases for V and 0 bases for J; bases not matched to a gene: 12. Germline CDR1 SEHNR, CDR2 FQNEAQ (reference sequence). CDR3 sequence reads: CASSPRAGGGSSYEQYF. The CDR3 coding sequence is TGTGCCAGCAGCCCCCGAGCTGGCGGGGGGTCCTCCTACGAGCAGTACTTC.

There are a few counts of this clonotype. The rearrangement joins TRBV6-6 to TRBJ2-7; D is perhaps TRBD2 (6 bases). Germline CDR1 is MNHNY and CDR2 is SVGAGI (reference sequence). CDR3 length equals 14 residues. Deletions cut 0 bases from V and 2 bases from J, with 8 bases between. DNA for the CDR3: TGTGCCAGCAGTTACTCGTCGGGAGCCTACGAGCAGTACTTC. Translating it yields CASSYSSGAYEQYF.

This clonotype was found a few times. The gene calls are TRBV29-1 and TRBJ1-1, with 7 bases matching TRBD1. J lost 6 bases, V lost 7 bases, and 8 bases had no gene match. The CDR3 is 12 residues long. Germline CDR1 SQVTM, CDR2 ANQGSEA. This CDR3 is CSARTGQSEAFF. The CDR3 bases are TGCAGCGCCCGAACGGGACAGTCTGAAGCTTTCTTT. Filled out from reference TRBV29-1 and TRBJ1-1, the complete variable domain reads SAVISQKPSRDICQRGTSLTIQCQVDSQVTMMFWYRQQPGQSLTLIATANQGSEATYESGFVIDKFPISRPNLTFSTLTVSNMSPEDSSIYLCSARTGQSEAFFGQGTRLTVV.

This clonotype has more than one count but fewer than ten. CDR3 protein: CASSVVPHGNEQFF. Here the CDR3 DNA reads TGTGCCAGCAGCGTAGTCCCTCACGGCAATGAGCAGTTCTTC. The chain carries TRBV9 and TRBJ2-1; no reliable D call. Trimming removed 0 bases at V and 6 bases at J, with 10 bases between. The V gene's germline CDR1 is SGDLS and CDR2 YYNGEE. The CDR3 is 14 amino acids.

The rearrangement joins TRBV10-2 to TRBJ2-5; 11 bases map to TRBD1. Germline trimming cut 4 bases from V and 5 bases from J; bases unmatched to any gene: 6. The CDR3 sequence is 15 residues long. Germline CDR1 reads WSHSY; CDR2 reads SAAADI. The CDR3 bases are TGCGCCAGCAGTGGAGGACAGGGGGCATTCGAGACCCAGTACTTC. As protein: CASSGGQGAFETQYF.